The 25 T cell receptor beta chains below were found in one sample sequenced in a study of T cells in women clearing cervical HPV infection. Clones were read by immunoSEQ multiplex PCR, and TCRdb kept only the in-frame ones, dropping some. The sample shows 23,000 or so clones, and 5% to 6.5% sits with its ten largest clones. The material sequenced was blood buffy coat. These receptors originate from a woman aged 18 to 75 with a cervical HPV16 infection that either progressed to CIN3+ or cleared (not recorded which).

This clone counts as medium-sized by frequency. The sequenced fragment ends 3 residues before the CDR3 boundary, so the rest is inferred from the germline J gene. The chain recombines TRBV18 with TRBJ2-3; D not certain. The CDR3 consists of 15 residues. Germline loops: CDR1 KGHSH, CDR2 LQKENI. CDR3 DNA, as far as it was read: TGTGCCAGCTCACCGGCGGTAGGCGCCGCATTAACG. This encodes CASSPAVGAALT. The CDR3 as a whole reads CASSPAVGAALTQYF.

This clone is deemed medium-sized by its frequency. The read terminates 3 residues before the CDR3 end, so the remaining end is supplied by the germline J gene. The V call is TRBV7-6, the J call TRBJ2-2; D unresolved. The CDR3 runs to 12 residues. The germline V gene encodes CDR1 SGHVS and CDR2 FNYEAQ. V gave up 5 bases and J gave up 5 bases, with 6 bases separating them. The CDR3 here is CASSLPTGELFF. Incomplete CDR3 DNA: TGTGCCAGCAGCCTTCCTACCGGGGAG.

Details on this clone: The read stops 3 residues short of the end of the CDR3; the missing end is completed from the germline J gene. The rearrangement joins TRBV30 to TRBJ2-5; D perhaps matches TRBD2 (6 bases). Germline-derived CDR1 and CDR2 are GTSNPN and SVGIG (reference sequence). The CDR3 is 14 residues long. Trimming shortened V by 2 bases and J by 4 bases, and 14 bases separated the two germline ends. CDR3 region: CAWSKGTGGETQYF. The sequenced CDR3 bases are TGTGCCTGGAGTAAAGGGACTGGGGGAGAGACC.

Comments on this clone: The CDR3 goes on 3 residues after the read ends, and that part is filled in from the germline J gene. V is TRBV7-6 and J is TRBJ2-3; TRBD1 aligns across 8 bases. This CDR3 contains 14 residues. Per germline, CDR1 SGHVS and CDR2 FNYEAQ. Germline trimming cut 5 bases from V and 2 bases from J; bases unmatched to any gene: 3. CDR3 DNA (partial): TGTGCCAGCAGCGTACAGGGGGACACAGATACG. It encodes CASSVQGDTDT. The CDR3 reads in full as CASSVQGDTDTQYF.

Regarding this clone: The DNA ends 3 residues before the CDR3 does, and the rest of the CDR3 is filled in from the germline J gene. The chain combines TRBV20-1 with TRBJ2-5; weak D call: TRBD2 (5 bases). The germline gives CDR1 DFQATT, CDR2 SNEGSKA (reference sequence). The CDR3 spans 15 residues. Trimming took off 5 bases at V and 1 base at J, with 17 bases between the two ends. CDR3 amino acids: CSASRLASSQETQYF. The CDR3 bases that were read are TGCAGTGCTTCCCGATTGGCTAGCAGCCAAGAGACC.

About this clone: The CDR3 extends 3 residues past the end of the read, so its final part is completed from the germline J gene. The chain carries TRBV2 and TRBJ1-6; 10 bases map to TRBD1. Trimming took 7 bases from V and 6 from J; bases not matched to a gene: 6. In germline, CDR1 is SNHLY, CDR2 FYNNEI. The CDR3 contains 15 residues. The CDR3 loop reads CASNNRDRGNSPLHF. CDR3 DNA (partial): TGTGCCAGCAATAACCGGGACAGGGGTAATTCACCC.

For this clone: The read halts 3 residues ahead of the CDR3 end, with the missing end drawn from the germline J gene. V usage is TRBV5-3 and J usage is TRBJ2-1; D is unclear. TRBV5-3 is annotated as an ORF whose role is uncertain. The ends were cut back, 4 bases at V and 0 bases at J, with 11 bases in the middle. The CDR3 is made up of 15 amino acids. This chain's CDR3 is CARSALRASYNEQFF. Incomplete CDR3 DNA: TGTGCCAGAAGCGCACTACGAGCCTCCTACAATGAG.

A note on this clone: The read gets to within 3 residues of the CDR3 end, and the germline J gene fills in the rest. The V call is TRBV2, the J call TRBJ1-1; D not certain. The CDR3 contains 15 residues. CDR1 SNHLY and CDR2 FYNNEI come from the germline V gene. This CDR3 reads CASSEGTSSTDTAFF. The DNA read from the CDR3 is TGTGCCAGCAGTGAAGGGACTAGTTCCACAGATACG. Combining the CDR3 with reference TRBV2 and TRBJ1-1 gives the whole variable domain EPEVTQTPSHQVTQMGQEVILRCVPISNHLYFYWYRQILGQKVEFLVSFYNNEISEKSEIFDDQFSVERPDGSNFTLKIRSTKLEDSAMYFCASSEGTSSTDTAFFGQGTRLTVV.

In the case of this clone: The read halts 3 residues ahead of the CDR3 end, with the missing end drawn from the germline J gene. The chain carries TRBV30 and TRBJ1-1; 7 bases line up with TRBD1. The CDR3 consists of 14 residues. Germline values: CDR1 GTSNPN, CDR2 SVGIG (reference sequence). Trimming cost V 3 bases and J 4 bases; bases outside gene matches: 8. The CDR3 here is CAWRPRGTGTEAFF. The part of the CDR3 DNA that was read is TGTGCCTGGAGACCCAGGGGGACGGGCACTGAA.

According to its frequency, this clone is medium-sized. Read coverage stops 3 residues before the CDR3 terminus; the germline J gene supplies the remainder. The rearrangement uses TRBV18 and TRBJ2-3, with 8 bases identical to TRBD2. This CDR3 spans 19 amino acids. The V gene's germline CDR1 is KGHSH and CDR2 LQKENI. The V segment lost 3 bases and the J segment 1 base; nucleotides outside the gene matches: 15. CDR3 residues: CASSPLGGSGIQGTDTQYF. CDR3 DNA (partial): TGTGCCAGCTCACCCCTGGGGGGTAGCGGGATCCAAGGCACAGATACG. Using reference TRBV18 and TRBJ2-3 for the parts outside the CDR3, the full variable domain is NAGVMQNPRHLVRRRGQEARLRCSPMKGHSHVYWYRQLPEEGLKFMVYLQKENIIDESGMPKERFSAEFPKEGPSILRIQQVVRGDSAAYFCASSPLGGSGIQGTDTQYFGPGTRLTVL.

Concerning this clone itself: The missing CDR3 end, 3 residues past where the read stops, is filled in from the germline J gene. The chain employs TRBV16 and TRBJ2-4, with 7 positions matching TRBD1. V lost 2 bases and J lost 2; bases outside the gene matches: 15. This CDR3 spans 19 amino acids. Germline V lookup: CDR1 KGHSY, CDR2 FQNENV. The CDR3: CASSQAPSSGQAPKNIQYF. The sequenced part of the CDR3 DNA is TGTGCCAGCAGCCAAGCCCCCTCTTCCGGACAGGCCCCCAAAAACATT.

Comment on this clone: The CDR3 goes on 3 residues after the read ends, and that part is filled in from the germline J gene. The gene calls are TRBV5-1 and TRBJ2-2; possibly TRBD2 for D (6 bases). The V end was cut by 4 bases, the J end by 7 bases, with 20 bases between. The CDR3 length is 16 residues. The germline CDR1 and CDR2 sequences are SGHRS and YFSETQ. The CDR3 sequence: CASSPRPPREGGELFF. The part of the CDR3 DNA that was read is TGCGCCAGCAGCCCACGACCCCCGCGGGAAGGCGGGGAG.

Notes on this clone: The read stops 3 residues short of the end of the CDR3; the missing end is completed from the germline J gene. The genes are TRBV19 and TRBJ1-2, with D perhaps TRBD1 (5 bases). The CDR3 has 14 residues. CDR1 is LNHDA and CDR2 is SQIVND in the germline V gene (reference sequence). The CDR3 loop reads CASSMAGLARDYTF. The sequenced part of the CDR3 DNA is TGTGCCAGTAGTATGGCGGGACTAGCTCGTGAC.

On this clone itself: From the germline J gene comes the end of the CDR3, since the read stops 3 residues before it. The chain carries TRBV7-2 and TRBJ2-1, with D possibly being TRBD1 (6 bases). V was trimmed by 6 bases and J by 8 bases, leaving 20 bases between them. Per the germline V gene, CDR1 is SGHTA and CDR2 is FQGNSA. The length of the CDR3 is 15 residues. CDR3 amino acids: CASRTLWGLDHEQFF. The DNA read from the CDR3 is TGTGCCAGCAGAACTCTTTGGGGGCTGGACCATGAG.

Regarding this clone: The read stops 3 residues short of the end of the CDR3; the missing end is completed from the germline J gene. V is TRBV7-2 and J is TRBJ2-7; 12 bases match TRBD2. After removal of 3 bases from V and 3 bases from J, the junction contained 3 bases not matched to a gene. The CDR3 consists of 15 residues. CDR1 is SGHTA, CDR2 FQGNSA, per germline. The covered CDR3 bases are TGTGCCAGCAGCTTTGGACTAGCGGGATACTACGAG. Translating gives CASSFGLAGYYE. The complete CDR3 protein is CASSFGLAGYYEQYF.

As regards this clone: The read ends 3 residues before the CDR3 terminus; that terminus is restored from the germline J gene. The chain recombines TRBV30 with TRBJ1-5, with D possibly being TRBD1 (5 bases). The germline gives CDR1 GTSNPN, CDR2 SVGIG (reference sequence). Trimming left V 5 bases short and J 4 bases short, with 27 bases between. This CDR3 is built from 18 residues. CDR3 DNA, as far as it was read: TGTGCCTGGTGCCCGAAGCGGGGAGGGGTTAGCGTTAATCAGCCC. It codes for CAWCPKRGGVSVNQP. In full, the CDR3 reads CAWCPKRGGVSVNQPQHF.

About this clone: The read gets to within 3 residues of the CDR3 end, and the germline J gene fills in the rest. V is TRBV14 and J is TRBJ2-3; the match to TRBD2 covers 10 bases. Germline assignment: CDR1 SGHDN and CDR2 FVKESK. The CDR3 is 16 amino acids. Unmatched junction bases numbered 6, after V lost 1 base and J lost 5 bases. CDR3 bases read: TGTGCCAGCAGCCAAGGCTTAGCGGGAGGTGGAGATACG. Protein sequence: CASSQGLAGGGDT. The whole CDR3 sequence reads CASSQGLAGGGDTQYF. The complete variable domain, with remaining parts taken from reference TRBV14 and TRBJ2-3, reads EAGVTQFPSHSVIEKGQTVTLRCDPISGHDNLYWYRRVMGKEIKFLLHFVKESKQDESGMPNNRFLAERTGGTYSTLKVQPAELEDSGVYFCASSQGLAGGGDTQYFGPGTRLTVL.

On this clone: The CDR3 end falls 3 residues outside the read, so it is completed with the germline J gene. V is TRBV7-8 and J is TRBJ1-1, with TRBD1 identical over 7 bases. This CDR3 is 14 amino acids long. Germline loops: CDR1 SGHVS, CDR2 FQNEAQ. J lost 5 bases, V lost 2 bases, and 5 bases had no gene match. The CDR3 sequence: CASSLKQGVTEAFF. CDR3 bases read: TGTGCCAGCAGCTTAAAGCAGGGGGTTACTGAA. Using reference TRBV7-8 and TRBJ1-1 for the parts outside the CDR3, the full variable domain is GAGVSQSPRYKVAKRGQDVALRCDPISGHVSLFWYQQALGQGPEFLTYFQNEAQLDKSGLPSDRFFAERPEGSVSTLKIQRTQQEDSAVYLCASSLKQGVTEAFFGQGTRLTVV.

Worth noting for this clone: Read sequence stops 3 residues before the CDR3 end, and the germline J gene provides the missing end. This rearrangement joins TRBV20-1 to TRBJ1-6; TRBD1 might be the D (5 bases). The CDR3 loop spans 12 amino acids. Germline assignment: CDR1 DFQATT and CDR2 SNEGSKA (reference sequence). The V and J ends lost 2 bases and 7 bases respectively, with 6 bases between them. The sequenced part of the CDR3 DNA is TGCAGTGCTAGACAGGGCAATTCACCC. Protein: CSARQGNSP. In full, the CDR3 reads CSARQGNSPLHF.

About this clone: The read terminates 3 residues ahead of where the CDR3 ends, so the germline J gene completes it. The chain links TRBV7-2 to TRBJ2-7; D assignment may be TRBD1 or TRBD2 (5 bases each). This CDR3 has 18 amino acids. Germline loops: CDR1 SGHTA, CDR2 FQGNSA. The sequenced part of the CDR3 DNA is TGTGCAAGTCGCTTAGCGCCGGCAGGGCGGCTCCGCTCCTACGAG. As protein: CASRLAPAGRLRSYE. The entire CDR3 sequence reads CASRLAPAGRLRSYEQYF.

Concerning this clone itself: The read ends 3 residues shy of where the CDR3 ends; the end is completed using the germline J gene. The J gene is TRBJ2-7, the V gene TRBV10-3; 7 positions match TRBD1. CDR1 and CDR2 from the germline V gene are ENHRY and SYGVKD. The CDR3 sequence is 13 residues long. With V trimmed by 6 bases and J by 5 bases, 7 bases remained unmatched. The DNA read from the CDR3 is TGTGCCATCAGCGACAGGGAAAGACACGAG. It translates to CAISDRERHE. The whole CDR3 sequence is CAISDRERHEQYF.

Of note for this clone: The observed sequence ends 3 residues before the CDR3 terminus, with the missing tail filled in from the germline J gene. The J gene is TRBJ1-3, the V gene TRBV5-1; 8 nucleotides align to TRBD1. Germline CDR1 is SGHRS and CDR2 is YFSETQ. The CDR3 covers 18 residues. The ends lost 0 bases at V and 3 bases at J; junction bases unmatched: 11. Incomplete CDR3 DNA: TGCGCCAGCAGCTTGGGACTCGGACAGGGCTCATTTGGAAACACC. Protein product: CASSLGLGQGSFGNT. The entire CDR3 sequence reads CASSLGLGQGSFGNTIYF. Complete variable domain (other parts from reference TRBV5-1 and TRBJ1-3): KAGVTQTPRYLIKTRGQQVTLSCSPISGHRSVSWYQQTPGQGLQFLFEYFSETQRNKGNFPGRFSGRQFSNSRSEMNVSTLELGDSALYLCASSLGLGQGSFGNTIYFGEGSWLTVV.

As concerns this clone: The DNA ends 3 residues before the CDR3 does, and the rest of the CDR3 is filled in from the germline J gene. The same CDR3 can be traced to other DNA sequences in this sample. V gene TRBV28 combines with J gene TRBJ2-3, with 10 bases lining up with TRBD2. Germline trimming cut 5 bases from V and 1 base from J; bases unmatched to any gene: 3. Germline assignment: CDR1 MDHEN and CDR2 SYDVKM. This CDR3 region has 15 residues. The CDR3 loop reads CASSTLAGGTDTQYF. CDR3 bases read: TGTGCCAGCAGTACCCTAGCGGGGGGCACAGATACG.

Worth noting for this clone: The read ends 3 residues early relative to the CDR3; the germline J gene fills the gap. J is TRBJ1-6 and V is TRBV4-1, with 7 bases identical to TRBD1. Per the germline V gene, CDR1 is MGHRA and CDR2 is YSYEKL. The CDR3 length is 14 residues. CDR3 residues: CASSQGGSGGSLHF. The CDR3 bases that were read are TGCGCCAGCAGCCAAGGAGGATCAGGGGGATCC.

A note on this clone: The read terminates 3 residues before the CDR3 end, so the remaining end is supplied by the germline J gene. The rearrangement links TRBV7-9 to TRBJ1-1; a weak D match, TRBD1 (5 bases). This CDR3 spans 13 amino acids. In germline, CDR1 is SEHNR, CDR2 FQNEAQ (reference sequence). V dropped 0 bases and J dropped 5 bases, with 7 bases sitting between them. CDR3 bases read: TGTGCCAGCAGCTTAGCGGAGGGGACTGAA. The encoded protein is CASSLAEGTE. The whole CDR3 protein reads CASSLAEGTEAFF.